The text below deals with one TCR beta chain. The assay was immunoSEQ multiplex PCR, and TCRdb's table has in-frame clones only and misses some. Of 120,000 or so clones listed, 70% to 90% were seen once; the top ten hold 3.6%. This sample stems from a study of blood T cell repertoires in COVID-19. Trimming took off 5 bases at V and 4 bases at J, with 14 bases between the two ends. Germline V lookup: CDR1 MNHNY, CDR2 SVGAGI (reference sequence). The CDR3 is 14 amino acids. Specimen: peripheral blood. This TCR was sampled from a woman aged 55-75 years with acute or convalescent COVID-19. The chain carries TRBV6-6 and TRBJ1-1; D is possibly TRBD1 (5 bases). CDR3 protein: CASSQVGAPTEAFF. The CDR3 nucleotides are TGTGCCAGCAGTCAAGTAGGGGCTCCCACTGAAGCTTTCTTT.